This record covers a single T cell receptor delta chain. Being one base from a much bigger clone, this may be a read error. TCRdb re-called the RT-PCR reads via CATT. The sample consists of over a thousand delta-chain clones, 11% of them appearing once. This entry comes from a study of gammadelta T cells in human blood. Looked up from germline, CDR1 is TSWWSYY and CDR2 is QGS. Germline trimming cut 4 bases from V and 1 base from J; bases unmatched to any gene: 21. The CDR3 extends over 22 amino acids. Input material: non-Vgamma9Vdelta2 gamma-delta T cells from cord blood. The rearrangement joins TRDV1 to TRDJ1, with 13 bases lining up with TRDD3. The J gene, not given by TCRdb, was assigned here from a germline match of the nucleotide sequence. The source of this sequence is a newborn. CDR3 residues: CALGGQTPSGTGGYARTDKLIF. The CDR3 DNA sequence: TGTGCTCTTGGGGGCCAAACCCCCTCGGGTACTGGGGGATACGCTCGCACCGATAAACTCATCTTT.